This is a list of T cell receptor beta chains from one sample in a study of response to subunit inactivated influenza vaccine. TCRdb re-called the RT-PCR reads through MiXCR, storing one row per CDR3 protein. The data contain about 620,000 distinct CDR3 sequences, about an eighth of them singletons. Here the sequenced sample was PBMCs from blood, taken on the day of vaccination. All receptors come from a man aged 50 to 59 who received an inactivated influenza vaccine. Both conserved end residues are part of each CDR3. A D gene is named only where the DNA matches it firmly. Size tells how often a clone was seen (once, few, many) or the class of an expanded clone, and some rows leave it out.

D: -
size: -
V: TRBV29-1
J: TRBJ2-5
CDR3: CSVGPQSLAQYF
DNA: TGCAGCGTCGGACCCCAATCGTTGGCCCAGTACTTC

D: TRBD1
size: -
V: TRBV27
J: TRBJ1-5
CDR3: CASSWDRGRQPQHF
DNA: TGTGCCAGCAGTTGGGACAGGGGACGACAGCCCCAGCATTTT

D: -
size: -
V: TRBV4-2
J: TRBJ2-1
CDR3: CASSQDLTVQGNEQFF
DNA: TGTGCCAGCAGCCAAGATCTGACAGTCCAAGGAAATGAGCAGTTCTTC

D: -
size: -
V: TRBV7-9
J: TRBJ1-2
CDR3: CASSLAKDSDNDGYTF
DNA: TGTGCCAGCAGCTTAGCCAAAGACTCGGATAATGATGGCTACACCTTC

D: TRBD1
size: few
V: TRBV29-1
J: TRBJ2-7
CDR3: CSAGQWDGEQYF
DNA: TGCAGCGCGGGACAGTGGGACGGCGAGCAGTACTTC

D: -
size: -
V: TRBV6-2/TRBV6-3
J: TRBJ2-7
CDR3: CASTTTGGTPYEQYF
DNA: TGTGCCAGCACCACGACAGGAGGGACTCCCTACGAGCAGTACTTC

D: -
size: many
V: TRBV12-3/TRBV12-4
J: TRBJ2-3
CDR3: CASILGGGGADTQYF
DNA: TGTGCCAGCATCCTGGGGGGGGGCGGAGCAGATACGCAGTATTTT

D: -
size: few
V: TRBV12-3/TRBV12-4
J: TRBJ1-6
CDR3: CASSLRGAHNSPLHF
DNA: TGTGCCAGCAGTTTAAGGGGGGCGCATAATTCACCCCTCCACTTT

D: TRBD2
size: -
V: TRBV28
J: TRBJ2-3
CDR3: CASSTGTSGRIDTQYF
DNA: TGTGCCAGCAGTACCGGGACTAGCGGGAGGATAGATACGCAGTATTTT

D: -
size: -
V: TRBV29-1
J: TRBJ2-3
CDR3: CSVAAGTTADTQYF
DNA: TGCAGCGTTGCGGCCGGGACCACCGCAGATACGCAGTATTTT

D: -
size: few
V: TRBV10-3
J: TRBJ1-4
CDR3: CAISERGKGEKLFF
DNA: TGTGCCATCAGTGAGAGGGGGAAAGGAGAAAAACTGTTTTTT

D: -
size: many
V: TRBV15
J: TRBJ2-3
CDR3: CATSRDEMTDTQYF
DNA: TGTGCCACCAGCAGAGATGAAATGACAGATACGCAGTATTTT

D: -
size: few
V: TRBV5-6
J: TRBJ2-7
CDR3: CASSLIQSSSYEQYF
DNA: TGTGCCAGCAGCTTAATTCAATCCAGCTCCTACGAGCAGTACTTC

D: TRBD1
size: -
V: TRBV7-6
J: TRBJ2-7
CDR3: CASSLAQGARREQYF
DNA: TGTGCCAGCAGCTTAGCACAGGGGGCAAGGCGCGAGCAGTACTTC

D: -
size: -
V: TRBV15
J: TRBJ1-1
CDR3: CATSRGQLLNTEAFF
DNA: TGTGCCACCAGCAGAGGACAGCTACTGAACACTGAAGCTTTCTTT

D: -
size: few
V: TRBV7-8
J: TRBJ2-2
CDR3: CASSLPPRALHTGELFF
DNA: TGTGCCAGCAGCTTACCCCCGAGAGCACTCCACACCGGGGAGCTGTTTTTT

D: -
size: few
V: TRBV29-1
J: TRBJ2-7
CDR3: CSASKGADSYEQYF
DNA: TGCAGCGCCTCCAAAGGAGCGGACTCCTACGAGCAGTACTTC

D: TRBD1
size: many
V: TRBV6-2/TRBV6-3
J: TRBJ2-1
CDR3: CASRTGGAYNEQFF
DNA: TGTGCCAGCAGGACAGGGGGGGCCTACAATGAGCAGTTCTTC